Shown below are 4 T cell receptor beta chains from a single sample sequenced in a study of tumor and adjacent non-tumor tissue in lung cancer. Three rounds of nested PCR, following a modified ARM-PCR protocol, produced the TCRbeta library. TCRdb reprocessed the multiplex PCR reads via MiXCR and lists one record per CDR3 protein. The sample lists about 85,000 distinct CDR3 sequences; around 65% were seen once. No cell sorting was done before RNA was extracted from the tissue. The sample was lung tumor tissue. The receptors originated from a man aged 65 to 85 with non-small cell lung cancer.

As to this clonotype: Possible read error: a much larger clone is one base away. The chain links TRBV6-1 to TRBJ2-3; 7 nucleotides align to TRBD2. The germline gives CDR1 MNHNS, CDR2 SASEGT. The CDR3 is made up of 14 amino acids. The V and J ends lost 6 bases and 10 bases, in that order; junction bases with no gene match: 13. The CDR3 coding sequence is TGTGCCAGCAGCCGAGGACTAGTATACGATGCGCAGTATTTT. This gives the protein CASSRGLVYDAQYF.

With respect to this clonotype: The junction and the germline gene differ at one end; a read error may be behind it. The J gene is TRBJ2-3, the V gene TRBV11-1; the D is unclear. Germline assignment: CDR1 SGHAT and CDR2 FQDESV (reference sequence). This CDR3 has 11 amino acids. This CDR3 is CASSLLDTQYF. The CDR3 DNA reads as TGTGCCAGCAGCTTATTAGATACTCAGTATTTT.

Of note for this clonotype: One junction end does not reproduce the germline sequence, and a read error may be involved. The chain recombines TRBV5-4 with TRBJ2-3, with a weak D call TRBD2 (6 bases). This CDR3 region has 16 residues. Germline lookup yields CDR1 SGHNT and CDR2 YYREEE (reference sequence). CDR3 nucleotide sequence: TGTGCCAGCAGCGCTCTTGGTCTAGCGAGTACAGATACGCATTATTTT. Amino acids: CASSALGLASTDTHYF.

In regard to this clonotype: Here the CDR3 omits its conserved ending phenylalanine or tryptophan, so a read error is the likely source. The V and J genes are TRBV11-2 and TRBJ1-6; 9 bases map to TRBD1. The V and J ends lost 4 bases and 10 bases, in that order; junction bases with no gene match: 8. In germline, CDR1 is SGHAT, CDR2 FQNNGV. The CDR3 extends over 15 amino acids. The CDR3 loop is CASSSVGTGTSPLHY. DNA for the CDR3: TGTGCCAGCAGCTCAGTGGGGACAGGGACCTCACCCCTCCACTAT.